These 29 T cell receptor beta chains were sequenced from one sample in a study of blood T cell repertoires in COVID-19. The assay was immunoSEQ multiplex PCR, and TCRdb's table has in-frame clones only and misses some. The sample lists tens of thousands of clones; approximately 91% were seen once. Sample: peripheral blood. The receptor set was obtained from a woman in her seventies with active COVID-19.

This chain links TRBV5-1 with TRBJ2-7; 7 nucleotides agree with TRBD1. With 4 bases clipped from V and 2 bases from J, the junction kept 9 bases outside the gene matches. Germline CDR1 and CDR2: SGHRS and YFSETQ. The CDR3 is made up of 15 amino acids. CDR3 bases: TGCGCCAGCAGCCCGGGACAGACCTTAGCCTACGAGCAGTACTTC. This sequence encodes CASSPGQTLAYEQYF.

V is TRBV14 and J is TRBJ2-1, with a possible D match to TRBD2 (6 bases). Trimming cost V 4 bases and J 0 bases, with 7 bases left between them. This CDR3 has 14 amino acids. From germline, CDR1 is SGHDN and CDR2 FVKESK. The CDR3 loop is CASSPGSSYNEQFF. In DNA form, the CDR3 reads TGTGCCAGCAGCCCCGGGAGCTCCTACAATGAGCAGTTCTTC.

The chain links TRBV28 to TRBJ1-2; perhaps TRBD1 as D (6 bases). Trimming removed 2 bases at V and 6 bases at J, with 10 bases between. This CDR3 has 13 amino acids. Germline CDR1 reads MDHEN; CDR2 reads SYDVKM. The CDR3 coding sequence is TGTGCCAGCAGTTTAAGGGGGATTGATGGCTACACCTTC. This sequence encodes CASSLRGIDGYTF.

The chain links TRBV3-1 (or the pseudogene TRBV3-2) to TRBJ2-1; D is perhaps TRBD2 (6 bases). CDR1 is LGHDT, CDR2 YNNKEL, per germline (reference sequence). V was pared by 4 bases and J by 8 bases, with 24 bases between. The CDR3 has 17 residues. CDR3 bases: TGTGCCAGCAGCCTGGCGGGGCGGTCGGGGAGGTCGGATGAGCAGTTCTTC. Translating gives CASSLAGRSGRSDEQFF.

The chain joins TRBV6-1 to TRBJ2-7; no clear D gene. Germline V gives CDR1 MNHNS, CDR2 SASEGT. There are 15 residues in the CDR3. Trimming left V 0 bases short and J 4 bases short, with 13 bases between. CDR3 in DNA: TGTGCCAGCAGTGAAGCTCCCCAGCTAGATTACGAGCAGTACTTC. Its translation: CASSEAPQLDYEQYF.

The J gene is TRBJ1-1, the V gene TRBV18; 10 nucleotides agree with TRBD1. Germline assignment: CDR1 KGHSH and CDR2 LQKENI. V shed 3 bases, J shed 5 bases, and the junction held 3 bases outside the gene matches. The CDR3 runs 14 residues. The DNA of the CDR3 is TGTGCCAGCTCACCCGGGACAGGGGAAACTGAAGCTTTCTTT. This sequence encodes CASSPGTGETEAFF.

The rearrangement uses TRBV28 and TRBJ2-3; possible D gene TRBD2, 6 bases. There are 13 residues in the CDR3. The V gene lost 9 bases and the J gene lost 6 bases, with 16 bases spanning the gap. Germline CDR1 and CDR2: MDHEN and SYDVKM. CDR3 amino acids: CASVERRADTQYF. The CDR3 bases are TGTGCCAGTGTGGAAAGGAGGGCCGATACGCAGTATTTT.

This clone was seen a handful of times. The chain uses TRBV15 and TRBJ2-7; possible D gene TRBD1, 6 bases. The CDR3 extends over 15 amino acids. Germline V gene sequence: CDR1 LNHNV, CDR2 YYDKDF (reference sequence). Trimming removed 2 bases at V and 3 bases at J, with 14 bases between. The CDR3: CATSRTGTKDYEQYF. The CDR3 nucleotides are TGTGCCACCAGCAGAACCGGGACAAAGGACTACGAGCAGTACTTC.

The V gene is TRBV4-1, the J gene TRBJ2-7; perhaps TRBD1 as D (5 bases). V gave up 0 bases and J gave up 4 bases, with 13 bases separating them. Germline V CDR1 and CDR2: MGHRA, YSYEKL. This CDR3 is 15 amino acids long. CDR3: CASSQDIPKGYEQYF. As DNA, the CDR3 is TGCGCCAGCAGCCAAGATATCCCTAAGGGGTACGAGCAGTACTTC.

The gene calls are TRBV30 and TRBJ1-2; unclear D gene. Germline V lookup: CDR1 GTSNPN, CDR2 SVGIG (reference sequence). The V end was cut by 0 bases, the J end by 7 bases, with 9 bases between. The CDR3 runs 12 residues. The CDR3 DNA is TGTGCCTGGAGTGTACAAGGACTTGGCTACACCTTC. This gives the protein CAWSVQGLGYTF.

The J gene is TRBJ2-1, the V gene TRBV6-9; the D gene is possibly TRBD2 (5 bases). The germline CDR1 and CDR2 sequences are MNHGY and SVAAGI. With 7 bases removed from V and 4 bases from J, the gap between germline ends came to 11 bases. CDR3 length: 13 amino acids. The CDR3 region is CASTSSLYNEQFF. The CDR3 nucleotides read TGTGCCAGCACTTCTAGCCTGTACAATGAGCAGTTCTTC.

The chain joins TRBV7-3 to TRBJ2-1, with no clear D. CDR1 and CDR2 (germline): SGHTA, FQGTGA. V gave up 0 bases and J gave up 4 bases, with 7 bases separating them. The CDR3 has 14 residues. The CDR3: CASSLTPGYNEQFF. The CDR3, as DNA: TGTGCCAGCAGCTTAACCCCAGGTTACAATGAGCAGTTCTTC.

The chain recombines TRBV11-2 with TRBJ2-1; 9 positions agree with TRBD2. Germline trimming cut 8 bases from V and 7 bases from J; bases unmatched to any gene: 9. Germline loops: CDR1 SGHAT, CDR2 FQNNGV. The CDR3 totals 14 residues. Written as DNA, the CDR3 is TGTGCCAGCCACACGATAGCGGGAGAAAATGAGCAGTTCTTC. Amino acids: CASHTIAGENEQFF.

The chain employs TRBV9 and TRBJ2-7; 8 nucleotides line up with TRBD2. Losses at the gene ends were 0 bases for V and 4 bases for J; bases not matched to a gene: 9. In germline, CDR1 is SGDLS, CDR2 YYNGEE. The CDR3 has 16 residues. In DNA, the CDR3 is TGTGCCAGCAGCGTAGGTGCGGGGGGCGAAAGTTACGAGCAGTACTTC. It specifies CASSVGAGGESYEQYF. The full variable domain, its missing parts supplied by reference TRBV9 and TRBJ2-7, is DSGVTQTPKHLITATGQRVTLRCSPRSGDLSVYWYQQSLDQGLQFLIQYYNGEERAKGNILERFSAQQFPDLHSELNLSSLELGDSALYFCASSVGAGGESYEQYFGPGTRLTVT.

This chain joins TRBV5-4 and TRBJ2-7, with 8 bases matching TRBD2. The germline gives CDR1 SGHNT, CDR2 YYREEE (reference sequence). V was pared by 1 base and J by 2 bases, with 5 bases of the junction left unmatched. The CDR3 consists of 15 residues. The DNA for the CDR3 is TGTGCCAGCAGCTTGAAGACTAGCGCGCCCTACGAGCAGTACTTC. This codes for CASSLKTSAPYEQYF.

The J gene is TRBJ2-2, the V gene TRBV9, with 7 bases matching TRBD1. Trimming at V came to 0 bases and at J to 1 base, leaving 3 bases not matched to a gene. This CDR3 region has 16 residues. Germline V gene lookup returns CDR1 SGDLS and CDR2 YYNGEE. The CDR3 loop reads CASSVEGAGNTGELFF. The CDR3 DNA reads as TGTGCCAGCAGCGTAGAGGGGGCAGGGAACACCGGGGAGCTGTTTTTT. The full variable domain, in which reference TRBV9 and TRBJ2-2 provide the parts outside the CDR3, is DSGVTQTPKHLITATGQRVTLRCSPRSGDLSVYWYQQSLDQGLQFLIQYYNGEERAKGNILERFSAQQFPDLHSELNLSSLELGDSALYFCASSVEGAGNTGELFFGEGSRLTVL.

This rearrangement joins TRBV30 to TRBJ2-2; a possible D gene is TRBD2 (6 bases). V gave up 4 bases and J gave up 0 bases, with 15 bases separating them. Germline-derived CDR1 and CDR2 are GTSNPN and SVGIG (reference sequence). CDR3 length: 16 amino acids. CDR3 sequence (DNA): TGTGCCTGGAAGTCACCTAGCGTAGCGAACACCGGGGAGCTGTTTTTT. Its translation is CAWKSPSVANTGELFF.

This clone was counted once. The rearrangement joins TRBV27 to TRBJ2-3, with 9 bases matching TRBD2. The CDR3 covers 14 residues. Per germline, CDR1 MNHEY and CDR2 SMNVEV (reference sequence). Unmatched junction bases numbered 7, after V lost 7 bases and J lost 5 bases. In DNA form, the CDR3 reads TGTGCCAGCATCGATAGCGGGAGAGTAGATACGCAGTATTTT. Amino acid sequence: CASIDSGRVDTQYF.

For the CDR3, the DNA is TGTGCCAGCAGCCACACTAGCGGGCTAAGCTCCTACAATGAGCAGTTCTTC. This encodes CASSHTSGLSSYNEQFF. The J gene is TRBJ2-1, the V gene TRBV4-2, with TRBD2 matching 9 bases. The J segment lost 0 bases and the V segment lost 3 bases, leaving 6 bases of the junction unmatched. CDR1 and CDR2 (germline): LGHNA, YNFKEQ. The CDR3 length is 17 residues.

The sample holds a few counts of this clone. The CDR3 bases are TGTGCCAGCAGTTACCTTCCCCGGGGGACCCAAGAGACCCAGTACTTC. Its protein is CASSYLPRGTQETQYF. V usage is TRBV6-2 or TRBV6-3 and J usage is TRBJ2-5; D possibly corresponds to TRBD2 (6 bases). Per germline, CDR1 MNHEY and CDR2 SVGEGT. This CDR3 spans 16 amino acids. V was cut by 2 bases and J by 1 base, with 14 bases left in between.

The V gene is TRBV4-1, the J gene TRBJ1-2; 9 bases line up with TRBD1. The trim removed 3 bases at V and 0 bases at J, leaving 5 bases unmatched. This CDR3 comprises 16 residues. Per the germline V gene, CDR1 is MGHRA and CDR2 is YSYEKL. In DNA form, the CDR3 reads TGCGCCAGCAGCCAGCCAAGACAGGGGGCTAACTATGGCTACACCTTC. As protein: CASSQPRQGANYGYTF.

V and J are TRBV4-1 and TRBJ2-1, with D maybe TRBD2 (6 bases). V gave up 6 bases and J gave up 3 bases, with 18 bases separating them. CDR3 length: 16 residues. Per germline, CDR1 MGHRA and CDR2 YSYEKL. DNA for the CDR3: TGCGCCAGCAGTAGCCCGGAGGGGCTACACTACAATGAGCAGTTCTTC. Protein product: CASSSPEGLHYNEQFF.

The J gene is TRBJ1-6, the V gene TRBV3-1 (or the pseudogene TRBV3-2); a possible D gene is TRBD1 (5 bases). Germline V CDR1 and CDR2: LGHDT, YNNKEL (reference sequence). This CDR3 contains 15 residues. The V and J ends lost 6 bases and 10 bases respectively, with 19 bases between them. The CDR3 DNA follows: TGTGCCAGCAGGGTGGGTGGGGGGTTAGGATCACCCCTCCACTTT. Protein: CASRVGGGLGSPLHF.

J is TRBJ2-3 and V is TRBV11-1; possible D gene TRBD2, 7 bases. This CDR3 region has 16 residues. In germline, CDR1 is SGHAT, CDR2 FQDESV (reference sequence). V shed 5 bases and J shed 0 bases, with 15 bases lying between them. The CDR3 nucleotides read TGTGCCAGCAGCCTGGGGGCTAGCGGAAGCACAGATACGCAGTATTTT. Amino acid sequence: CASSLGASGSTDTQYF. Based on the CDR3 plus reference TRBV11-1 and TRBJ2-3, the full variable domain is EAEVAQSPRYKITEKSQAVAFWCDPISGHATLYWYRQILGQGPELLVQFQDESVVDDSQLPKDRFSAERLKGVDSTLKIQPAELGDSAMYLCASSLGASGSTDTQYFGPGTRLTVL.

The chain has TRBV10-3 and TRBJ1-2; D is uncertain. This CDR3 has 12 residues. The germline CDR1 and CDR2 sequences are ENHRY and SYGVKD. V was clipped by 3 bases and J by 9 bases, with 11 bases between them. CDR3 nucleotides: TGTGCCATCAGTGACCGAGCGAAAAGCTACACCTTC. This sequence encodes CAISDRAKSYTF.

This chain links TRBV13 with TRBJ2-3; 9 bases align to TRBD2. CDR1 PRHDT and CDR2 FYEKMQ come from the germline V gene (reference sequence). Losses at the gene ends were 2 bases for V and 1 base for J; bases not matched to a gene: 10. CDR3 length: 18 amino acids. The CDR3 here is CASSLNVELAGGTDTQYF. CDR3 DNA sequence: TGTGCCAGCAGCTTAAATGTAGAATTAGCGGGGGGCACAGATACGCAGTATTTT.

This clone occurred once. The rearrangement uses TRBV6-5 and TRBJ2-3; 7 nucleotides agree with TRBD2. The CDR3 contains 15 residues. With V trimmed by 5 bases and J by 3 bases, 8 bases remained unmatched. The germline V gene encodes CDR1 MNHEY and CDR2 SVGAGI. The CDR3 here is CASSPLSSGTDTQYF. The DNA of the CDR3 is TGTGCCAGCAGTCCCCTCTCTAGCGGAACAGATACGCAGTATTTT.

The rearrangement uses TRBV19 and TRBJ1-1, with D possibly TRBD1 on 6 matching bases. Trimming removed 10 bases from V and 8 bases from J, with 11 bases in between. Germline lookup yields CDR1 LNHDA and CDR2 SQIVND (reference sequence). This CDR3 contains 10 residues. Here the CDR3 reads CATVQGEAFF. The CDR3 coding sequence is TGTGCCACCGTCCAGGGGGAAGCTTTCTTT.

In its sample, this clone was seen once. The V call is TRBV11-2, the J call TRBJ1-2; tentative D call: TRBD1 (5 bases). From germline, CDR1 is SGHAT and CDR2 FQNNGV. The CDR3 has 13 amino acids. Deletions cut 7 bases from V and 5 bases from J, with 14 bases between. In nucleotides, the CDR3 is TGTGCCAGCACCCTCGGGGGGGGGTATGGCTACACCTTC. Translation: CASTLGGGYGYTF.